This T cell receptor (beta chain) was found in a study of blood T cell repertoires in COVID-19. About the study: Acute and convalescent COVID-19 specimens originated in the United States, Italy and Spain.

CDR3 length equals 15 residues. CDR1 and CDR2 from the germline V gene are SGHRS and YFSETQ. V lost 0 bases and J 1 base, leaving 11 bases between the germline ends. Method: immunoSEQ multiplex PCR; TCRdb's copy keeps in-frame clones and lacks some. The profile shows 15,000 to 20,000 clones, around 82% of them singletons. Sequencing was carried out using peripheral blood. The chain links TRBV5-1 to TRBJ2-7, with D possibly matching TRBD1 (5 bases). The receptor was isolated from a human donor in a cohort sampled during active COVID-19. This CDR3 is CASSLALGASYEQYF. The CDR3 region has the DNA TGCGCCAGCAGCTTGGCTTTAGGGGCGTCCTACGAGCAGTACTTC.